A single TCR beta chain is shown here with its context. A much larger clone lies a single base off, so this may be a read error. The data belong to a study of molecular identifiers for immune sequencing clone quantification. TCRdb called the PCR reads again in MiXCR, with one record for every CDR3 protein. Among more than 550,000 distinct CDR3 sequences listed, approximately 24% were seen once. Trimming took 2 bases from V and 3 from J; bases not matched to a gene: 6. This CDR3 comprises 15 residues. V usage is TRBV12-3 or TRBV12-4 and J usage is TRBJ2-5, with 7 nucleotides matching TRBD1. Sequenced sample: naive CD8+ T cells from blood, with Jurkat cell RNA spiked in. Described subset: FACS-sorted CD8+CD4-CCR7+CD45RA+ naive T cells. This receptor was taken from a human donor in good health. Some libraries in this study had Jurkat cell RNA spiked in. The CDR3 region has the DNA TGTGCCAGCAGTTTACTCAGTACAGGGGAAGAGACCCAGTACTTC. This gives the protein CASSLLSTGEETQYF.